This TCR beta chain was documented in a study of blood T cell repertoires in COVID-19. About the study: The samples span acute and convalescent COVID-19 from the United States, Italy and Spain. PBMCs, B-cell-depleted T cells, or T cells provided the cDNA or gDNA that made up the material.

CDR3 length equals 12 residues. Germline V CDR1 and CDR2: KGHSH, LQKENI. Trimming took 4 bases from V and 8 from J, leaving 9 bases between them. About this clone itself: This sample includes further DNA sequences coding for the same CDR3.

In the source study's methods: The assay estimated nucleated cells by amplifying reference gene primers. Data came from immunoSEQ multiplex PCR; TCRdb stores just in-frame clones and leaves some out. The V and J calls and clone size were taken over from that table, and D and trimming were inferred from the DNA. The sample gives fewer than 130,000 clones, 70% to 90% of which show up once; 2.1% is in the top ten. The chain recombines TRBV18 with TRBJ2-1, with unresolved D. The sequence came from a human donor in a cohort sampled during active COVID-19. Sequenced material: peripheral blood. The CDR3 DNA is TGTGCCAGCTCACGATCTTCGGATGAGCAGTTCTTC. It yields the protein CASSRSSDEQFF.